This T cell receptor beta chain was documented in a study of OX40 agonist ivuxolimab in advanced cancers. Study-level information: Treatment of patients was with ivuxolimab, an agonistic anti-OX40 (CD134) antibody.

Germline CDR1 is SSHAT and CDR2 is FNYEAQ (reference sequence). The CDR3 has 14 amino acids. The V gene lost 2 bases and the J gene lost 1 base, with 8 bases spanning the gap. Points on this clone: What it recognizes is unknown.

Study-level results: On average, CD8+ T cells showed a greater number of expanded clones than CD4+.

Only in-frame clones appear in the TCRdb table, and some are missing; sequencing was by immunoSEQ multiplex PCR. The table records approximately 87,000 clones, about 92% of them present only once. Sequences were derived from CD4+ or CD8+ T cells sorted from blood, sampled in a trial of the OX40 agonist ivuxolimab. The rearrangement joins TRBV7-7 to TRBJ2-5; the D gene is possibly TRBD1 (6 bases). The sequence was obtained from an adult with an advanced solid tumor such as melanoma, head and neck, liver or kidney cancer. The CDR3 here is CASSLQGFQETQYF. The CDR3 DNA reads TGTGCCAGCAGCTTACAGGGGTTCCAAGAGACCCAGTACTTC.